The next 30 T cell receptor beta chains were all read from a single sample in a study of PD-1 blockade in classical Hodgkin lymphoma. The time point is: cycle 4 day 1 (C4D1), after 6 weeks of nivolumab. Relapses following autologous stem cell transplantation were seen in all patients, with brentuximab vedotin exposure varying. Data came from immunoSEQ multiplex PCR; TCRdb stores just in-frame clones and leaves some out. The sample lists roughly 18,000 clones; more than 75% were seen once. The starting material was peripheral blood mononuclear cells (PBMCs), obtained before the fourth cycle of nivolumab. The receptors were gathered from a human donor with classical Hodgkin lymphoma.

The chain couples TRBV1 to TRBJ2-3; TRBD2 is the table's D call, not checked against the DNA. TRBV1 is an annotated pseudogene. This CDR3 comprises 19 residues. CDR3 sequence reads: CTSSRSSSLEGPRTDTQYF. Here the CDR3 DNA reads TGCACCAGCAGCCGCTCATCAAGCCTGGAGGGGCCGAGAACAGATACGCAGTATTTT.

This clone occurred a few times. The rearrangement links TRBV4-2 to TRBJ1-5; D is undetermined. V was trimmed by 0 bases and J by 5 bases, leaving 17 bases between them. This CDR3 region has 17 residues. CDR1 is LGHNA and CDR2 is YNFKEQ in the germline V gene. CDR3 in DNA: TGTGCCAGCAGCCAAGATTGGACTCAGATCGGGGATCAGCCCCAGCATTTT. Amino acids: CASSQDWTQIGDQPQHF.

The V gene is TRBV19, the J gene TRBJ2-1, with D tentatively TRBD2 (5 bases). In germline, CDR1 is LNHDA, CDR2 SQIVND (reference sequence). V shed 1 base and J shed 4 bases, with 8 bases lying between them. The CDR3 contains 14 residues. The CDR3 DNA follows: TGTGCCAGTAGTATAGGAGGGAAATACAATGAGCAGTTCTTC. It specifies CASSIGGKYNEQFF.

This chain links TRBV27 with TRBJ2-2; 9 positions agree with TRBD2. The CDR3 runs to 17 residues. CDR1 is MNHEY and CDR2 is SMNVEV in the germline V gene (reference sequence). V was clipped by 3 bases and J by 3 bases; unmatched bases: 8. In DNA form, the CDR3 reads TGTGCCAGCAGTTTTAGTAGCGGGGGAGCGTACACCGGGGAGCTGTTTTTT. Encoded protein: CASSFSSGGAYTGELFF.

This chain's CDR3 is CASSMSQGAYGYTF. The CDR3 coding sequence is TGTGCCAGCAGCATGAGTCAGGGGGCGTATGGCTACACCTTC. The chain has TRBV5-6 and TRBJ1-2, with 8 bases identical to TRBD1. Unmatched junction bases numbered 7, after V lost 4 bases and J lost 5 bases. Germline assignment: CDR1 SGHDT and CDR2 YYEEEE. The CDR3 is 14 amino acids.

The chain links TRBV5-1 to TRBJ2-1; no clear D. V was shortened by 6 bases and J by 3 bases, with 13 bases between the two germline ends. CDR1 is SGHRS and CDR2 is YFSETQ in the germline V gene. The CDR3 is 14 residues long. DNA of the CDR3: TGCGCCAGCAAGGAATACAGAGACTACAATGAGCAGTTCTTC. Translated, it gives CASKEYRDYNEQFF.

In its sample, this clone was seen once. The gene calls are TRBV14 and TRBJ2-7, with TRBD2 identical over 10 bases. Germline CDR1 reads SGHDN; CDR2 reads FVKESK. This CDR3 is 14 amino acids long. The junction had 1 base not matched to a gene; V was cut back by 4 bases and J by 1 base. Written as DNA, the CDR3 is TGTGCCAGCAGCCCGGGACTAGCGTCCTACGAGCAGTACTTC. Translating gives CASSPGLASYEQYF.

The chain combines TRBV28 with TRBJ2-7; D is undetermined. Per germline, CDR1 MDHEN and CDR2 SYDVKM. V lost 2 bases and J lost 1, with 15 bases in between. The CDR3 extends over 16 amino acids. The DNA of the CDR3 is TGTGCCAGCAGTTTAGGCATACGAGCAGCTTCCTACGAGCAGTACGTC. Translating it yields CASSLGIRAASYEQYV.

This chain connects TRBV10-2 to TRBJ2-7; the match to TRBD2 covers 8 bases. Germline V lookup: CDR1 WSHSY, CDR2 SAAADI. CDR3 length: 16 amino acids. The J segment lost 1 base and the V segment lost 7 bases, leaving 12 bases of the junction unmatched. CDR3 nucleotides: TGCGCCAGCATTGCCGGGACTAGAGCCTCTTCCTACGAGCAGTACTTC. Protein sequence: CASIAGTRASSYEQYF.

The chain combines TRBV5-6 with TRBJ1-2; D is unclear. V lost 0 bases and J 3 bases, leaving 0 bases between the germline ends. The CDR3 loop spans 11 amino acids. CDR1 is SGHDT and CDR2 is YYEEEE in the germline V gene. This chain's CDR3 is CASSLDYGYTF. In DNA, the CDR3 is TGTGCCAGCAGCTTGGACTATGGCTACACCTTC.

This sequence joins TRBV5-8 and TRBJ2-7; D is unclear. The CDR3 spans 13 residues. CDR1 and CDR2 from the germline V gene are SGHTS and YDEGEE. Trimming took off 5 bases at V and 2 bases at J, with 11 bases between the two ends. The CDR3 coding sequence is TGTGCCAGCAGTCCTGGGATGGCCTACGAGCAGTACGTC. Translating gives CASSPGMAYEQYV.

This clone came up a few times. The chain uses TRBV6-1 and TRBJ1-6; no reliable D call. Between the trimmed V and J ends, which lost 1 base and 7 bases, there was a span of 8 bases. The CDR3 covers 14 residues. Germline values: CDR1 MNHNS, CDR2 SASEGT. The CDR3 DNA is TGTGCCAGCAGTGAAGGGCAGGAGAATTCACCCCTCCACTTT. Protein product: CASSEGQENSPLHF.

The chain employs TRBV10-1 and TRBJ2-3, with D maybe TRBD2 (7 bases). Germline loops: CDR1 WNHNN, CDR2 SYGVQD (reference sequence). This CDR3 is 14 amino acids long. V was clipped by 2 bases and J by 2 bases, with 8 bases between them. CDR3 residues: CASSEGGATDTQYF. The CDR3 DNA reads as TGCGCCAGCAGTGAGGGGGGGGCCACAGATACGCAGTATTTT.

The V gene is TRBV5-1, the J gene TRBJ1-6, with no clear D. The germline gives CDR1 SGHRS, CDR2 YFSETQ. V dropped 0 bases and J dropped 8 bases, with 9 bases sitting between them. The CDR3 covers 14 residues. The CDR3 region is CASSLGSLYSPLHF. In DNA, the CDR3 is TGCGCCAGCAGCTTGGGAAGTTTGTATTCACCCCTCCACTTT. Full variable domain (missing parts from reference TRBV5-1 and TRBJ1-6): KAGVTQTPRYLIKTRGQQVTLSCSPISGHRSVSWYQQTPGQGLQFLFEYFSETQRNKGNFPGRFSGRQFSNSRSEMNVSTLELGDSALYLCASSLGSLYSPLHFGNGTRLTVT.

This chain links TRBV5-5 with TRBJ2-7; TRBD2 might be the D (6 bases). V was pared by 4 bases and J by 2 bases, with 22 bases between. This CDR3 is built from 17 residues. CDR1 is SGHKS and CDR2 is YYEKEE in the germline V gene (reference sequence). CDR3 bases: TGTGCCAGCAGCCGAGGGAGGCGAGGGAGGCTAGCCTACGAGCAGTACTTC. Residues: CASSRGRRGRLAYEQYF.

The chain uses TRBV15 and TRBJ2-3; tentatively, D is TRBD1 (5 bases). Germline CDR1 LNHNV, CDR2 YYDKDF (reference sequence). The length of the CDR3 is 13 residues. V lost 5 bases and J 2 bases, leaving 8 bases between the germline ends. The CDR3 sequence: CATSGADTDTQYF. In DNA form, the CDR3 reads TGTGCCACCAGCGGGGCGGACACAGATACGCAGTATTTT.

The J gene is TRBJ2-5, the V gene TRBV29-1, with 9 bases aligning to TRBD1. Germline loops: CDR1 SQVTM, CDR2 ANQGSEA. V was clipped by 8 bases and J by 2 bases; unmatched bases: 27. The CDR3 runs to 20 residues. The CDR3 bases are TGCAGCATCAAAAGGGGCGGGACAGGGAAAAAAATTTCGAATCAAGAGACCCAGTACTTC. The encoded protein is CSIKRGGTGKKISNQETQYF.

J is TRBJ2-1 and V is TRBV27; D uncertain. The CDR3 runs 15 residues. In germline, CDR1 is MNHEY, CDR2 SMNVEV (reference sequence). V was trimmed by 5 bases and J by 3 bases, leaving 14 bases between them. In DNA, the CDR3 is TGTGCCAGCAGTCTCTCGCCTAACCACTACAATGAGCAGTTCTTC. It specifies CASSLSPNHYNEQFF.

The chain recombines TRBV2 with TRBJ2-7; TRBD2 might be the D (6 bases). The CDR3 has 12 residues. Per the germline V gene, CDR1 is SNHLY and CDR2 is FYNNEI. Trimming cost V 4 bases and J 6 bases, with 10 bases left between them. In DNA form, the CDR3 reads TGTGCCAGCAGTGTACGACTAGTCGAGCAGTACTTC. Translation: CASSVRLVEQYF.

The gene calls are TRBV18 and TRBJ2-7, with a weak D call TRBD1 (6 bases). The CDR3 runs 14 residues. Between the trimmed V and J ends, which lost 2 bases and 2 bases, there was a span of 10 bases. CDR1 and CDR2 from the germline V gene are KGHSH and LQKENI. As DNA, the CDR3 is TGTGCCAGCTCACCAAGACAGGAAGCCTACGAGCAGTACTTC. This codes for CASSPRQEAYEQYF.

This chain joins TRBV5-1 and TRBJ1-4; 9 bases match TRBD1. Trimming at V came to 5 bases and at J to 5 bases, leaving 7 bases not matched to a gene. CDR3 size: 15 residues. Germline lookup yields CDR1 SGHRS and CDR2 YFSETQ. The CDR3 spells CASSEGGQGNEKLFF. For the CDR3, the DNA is TGCGCCAGCAGTGAGGGAGGACAGGGGAATGAAAAACTGTTTTTT. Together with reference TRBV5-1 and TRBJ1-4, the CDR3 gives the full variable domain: KAGVTQTPRYLIKTRGQQVTLSCSPISGHRSVSWYQQTPGQGLQFLFEYFSETQRNKGNFPGRFSGRQFSNSRSEMNVSTLELGDSALYLCASSEGGQGNEKLFFGSGTQLSVL.

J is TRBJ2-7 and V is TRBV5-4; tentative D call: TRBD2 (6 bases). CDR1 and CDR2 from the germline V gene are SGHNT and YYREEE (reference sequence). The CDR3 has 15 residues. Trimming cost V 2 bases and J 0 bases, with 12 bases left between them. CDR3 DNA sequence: TGTGCCAGCAGCTTTTACCTGGGACTCTCCTACGAGCAGTACGTC. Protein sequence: CASSFYLGLSYEQYV.

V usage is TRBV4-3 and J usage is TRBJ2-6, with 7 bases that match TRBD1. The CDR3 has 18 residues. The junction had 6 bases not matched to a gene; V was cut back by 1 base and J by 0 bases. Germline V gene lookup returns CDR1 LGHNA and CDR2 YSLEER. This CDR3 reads CASSQVWDSYSGANVLTF. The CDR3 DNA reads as TGCGCCAGCAGCCAAGTTTGGGACAGTTACTCTGGGGCCAACGTCCTGACTTTC.

CDR3 nucleotide sequence: TGTGGGGGGGAGAGTAACTATGGCTACACCTTC. Its translation is CGGESNYGYTF. V and J are TRBV30 and TRBJ1-2, with D tentatively TRBD1 (5 bases). Germline lookup yields CDR1 GTSNPN and CDR2 SVGIG (reference sequence). The CDR3 extends over 11 amino acids.

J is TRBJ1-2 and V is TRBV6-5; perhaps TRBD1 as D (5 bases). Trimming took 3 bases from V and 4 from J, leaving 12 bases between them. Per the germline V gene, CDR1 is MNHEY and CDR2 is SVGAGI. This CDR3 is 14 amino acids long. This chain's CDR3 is CASSYRRDLYGYTF. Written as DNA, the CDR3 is TGTGCCAGCAGTTATCGTCGGGACCTCTATGGCTACACCTTC.

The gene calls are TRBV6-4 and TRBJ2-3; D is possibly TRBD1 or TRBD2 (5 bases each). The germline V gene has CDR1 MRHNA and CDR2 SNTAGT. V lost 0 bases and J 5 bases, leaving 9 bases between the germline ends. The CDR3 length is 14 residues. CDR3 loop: CASSDSFGGDTQYF. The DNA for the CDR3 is TGTGCCAGCAGTGACTCGTTTGGGGGAGATACGCAGTATTTT.

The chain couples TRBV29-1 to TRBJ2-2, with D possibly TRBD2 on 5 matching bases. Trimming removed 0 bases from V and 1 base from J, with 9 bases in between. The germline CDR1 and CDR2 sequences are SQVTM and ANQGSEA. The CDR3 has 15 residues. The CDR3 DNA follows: TGCAGCGTTGAAGAAAGGCGGGTGAACACCGGGGAGCTGTTTTTT. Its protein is CSVEERRVNTGELFF.

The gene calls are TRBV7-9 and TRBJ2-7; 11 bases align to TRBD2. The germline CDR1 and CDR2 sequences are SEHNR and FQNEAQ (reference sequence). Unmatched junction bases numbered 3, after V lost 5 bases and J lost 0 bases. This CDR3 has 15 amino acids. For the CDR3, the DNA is TGTGCCAGCAGCCCAACTAGCGGGAGCTCCTACGAGCAGTACTTC. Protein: CASSPTSGSSYEQYF.

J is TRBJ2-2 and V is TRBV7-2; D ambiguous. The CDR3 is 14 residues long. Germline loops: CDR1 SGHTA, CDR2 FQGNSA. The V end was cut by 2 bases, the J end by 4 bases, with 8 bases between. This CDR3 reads CASSLLQVTGELFF. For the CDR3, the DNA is TGTGCCAGCAGCTTACTCCAGGTCACCGGGGAGCTGTTTTTT.

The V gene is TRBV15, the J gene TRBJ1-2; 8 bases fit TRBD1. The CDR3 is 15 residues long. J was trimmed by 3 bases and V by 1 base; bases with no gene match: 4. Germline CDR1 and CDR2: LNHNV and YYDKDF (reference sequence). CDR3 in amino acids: CATSRVDREDYGYTF. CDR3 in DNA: TGTGCCACCAGCAGAGTGGACAGGGAAGACTATGGCTACACCTTC.